This T cell receptor beta chain was documented in a study of identifying expanded T cells in peripheral blood. Study-wide points: Approximately two-week clone count variance significantly increased as total template count grew.

The CDR3 runs to 15 residues. The ends were cut back, 0 bases at V and 1 base at J, with 8 bases in the middle. The germline V gene encodes CDR1 SGHRS and CDR2 YFSETQ. The protocol was immunoSEQ multiplex PCR, while the TCRdb copy is restricted to in-frame clones and leaves out a portion. In the table there are 55,000 to 75,000 clones, over 75% of which are singletons. This clone was seen more than once but under ten times. The target antigen is unknown. The chain has TRBV5-1 and TRBJ1-5; no reliable D call. The source of this sequence is a person aged 18-69 years in good health. Sequences were obtained from blood. Here the CDR3 reads CASSLVAGSNQPQHF. CDR3 DNA sequence: TGCGCCAGCAGCTTGGTGGCCGGGAGCAATCAGCCCCAGCATTTT.